Described below is a single T cell receptor beta chain sequence and its context. Germline lookup yields CDR1 SGHRS and CDR2 YFSETQ. Trimming removed 7 bases from V and 6 bases from J, with 10 bases in between. The CDR3 extends over 11 amino acids. Produced via immunoSEQ multiplex PCR; TCRdb's table is partial and in-frame only. The table has about 200,000 clones, about 93% seen once. The sample is drawn from a study of blood T cell repertoires in COVID-19. The sequenced sample consisted of peripheral blood. This clonotype originated in a man aged 55 to 69 with COVID-19, enrolled during active disease. V and J are TRBV5-1 and TRBJ1-2, with TRBD1 as a possible D gene (5 bases). The CDR3 protein is CASDGGNGYTF. DNA for the CDR3: TGCGCCAGCGACGGGGGGAATGGCTACACCTTC.